Sequencing of this T cell receptor (beta chain) was carried out in a study of response to subunit inactivated influenza vaccine. The V gene end was trimmed by 3 bases and the J gene end by 3 bases; junction bases not matched to a gene: 5. This CDR3 has 15 amino acids. Germline CDR1 reads MNHEY; CDR2 reads SMNVEV (reference sequence). Only a few counts were recorded for this clonotype. MiXCR, run by TCRdb on the RT-PCR reads, gives a single entry per CDR3 protein. The sample yields roughly 620,000 distinct CDR3 sequences, about 11% seen once. A further study also used this sample, focusing on T cells expressing NK-cell markers. That source reports: Template switching by 5'RACE with UMIs generated the TCR beta cDNA. All TCR beta repertoires analysed originated from sorted CD3+CD56+NKG2C+, CD3+CD56+NKG2C- and CD3+CD56-NKG2C+ T cells. The leading position in the CD3+CD56-NKG2C+ fraction of several donors also went to these clonotypes.

The chain combines TRBV27 with TRBJ2-7; 10 bases agree with TRBD1. This specimen consisted of PBMCs from blood, obtained on the day of vaccination. This TCR came from a man aged 45-65 years who received an inactivated influenza vaccine. The CDR3 spells CASSLGQGNYYEQYF. CDR3 in DNA: TGTGCCAGCAGTTTGGGACAGGGGAACTACTACGAGCAGTACTTC.